This TCR beta chain was captured in a study of blood T cell repertoires in COVID-19 (dated by TCRdb to between 2020 and 2021). Regarding the study in general: Samples covering the acute and convalescent phases of COVID-19 were provided by collaborators in the United States, Italy and Spain. The material from the prospective study consisted of cDNA or gDNA derived from T cells, B-cell-depleted T cells, or PBMCs. Deeply sampled blood TCRbeta repertoires from subjects exposed to, actively infected with, or recovered from COVID-19 were included in the dataset. Where available, HLA class I and class II types were obtained from metadata supplied by the sample provider rather than from assay-based typing. The samples were drawn from the first 160 participants of the ongoing ImmuneRACE study and from 1,254 subjects provided by 6 global collaborators. The sample metadata nearly always contained a de-identified subject ID, COVID-19 status, age in years and sex. The repertoires were made available in a free public database intended to serve as a resource for research on the immune response to SARS-CoV-2. Overall study results and their limits: Clinical and demographic metadata were provided uncurated, with the amount varying by source and participant.

TCRbeta CDR3 regions were amplified from genomic DNA by means of the immunoSEQ Assay, a bias-controlled multiplex PCR. As for how the authors treated the data: Nucleated cell counts per sample were estimated from amplification of reference gene primers within the assay. To quantify the absolute abundance of each unique TCRbeta CDR3 rearrangement, sequence reads were collapsed and filtered. For each sample, productive Simpson clonality was calculated as the square root of Simpson's diversity index across productive rearrangements. The immuneACCESS repertoire file appears here via TCRdb, limited to in-frame rearrangements. These files lack a portion of the clones; in checked studies, under half of the deficit traces to unresolved V genes, and the cause of the others is not known. The V and J calls and clone size were taken over from that table, and D and trimming were inferred from the DNA. In all, the sample holds roughly 300,000 clones, and around 90% of those were seen once. The top ten clones comprise approximately 2.4% of the sample.

To note about this clone: The specificity of this receptor is unknown. Within one base of it there is no much larger clone, and no base qualities were kept.

Measured from the cysteine to the phenylalanine, the CDR3 is 16 residues long. The CDR3 DNA has 48 bases and is translated from base 1. Participants in the prospective study were enrolled through a virtual design, were aged 18 to 89 years, and lived in some 24 United States geographic areas. In the prospective study, participants were assigned to cohorts based on the clinical history participants reported in a screening survey and a study questionnaire. Mobile phlebotomists in the prospective study collected whole blood, serum and a nasopharyngeal or oropharyngeal swab from every participant. Additional blood draws and questionnaires over an approximately two-month period could optionally be provided by prospective study participants. Prospective study blood samples were shipped either frozen or at room temperature before DNA extraction.

This chain is built from TRBV21-1 and TRBJ2-3; the table calls TRBD1, which could not be checked here. TRBV21-1 is recorded as a pseudogene. This TCR was recovered from a woman in her thirties or forties with acute COVID-19. The sequenced sample was PBMCs or T cells enriched from blood (not recorded which). Read as DNA, the sequence is TGTGCCAGCAGCCTTGGACAGGGCGTAAGCACAGATACGCAGTATTTT. Translated, it gives CASSLGQGVSTDTQYF.